These 26 T cell receptor beta chains share one sample of origin, sequenced in a study of blood T cells in healthy people across ages. For the second PCR, which ran for about 6 to 11 cycles, a sample-barcoded 5' primer and a J-beta primer mix were used. TCRdb used MiXCR to reprocess the 5' RACE reads, holding one entry per CDR3 protein. Here the sample spans roughly 500,000 distinct CDR3 sequences, 24% being singletons. These data are also associated with another study on T cells of mothers and their children.

The sequencing sample was made of blood. The receptors were sampled from a boy between 10 and 17 years old in good health.

This clonotype has more than one count but fewer than ten. V and J are TRBV27 and TRBJ2-7, with D unresolved. Trimming took off 2 bases at V and 4 bases at J, with 18 bases between the two ends. In germline, CDR1 is MNHEY, CDR2 SMNVEV (reference sequence). This CDR3 spans 16 amino acids. CDR3 loop: CASSLRGRQTPYEQYF. The CDR3, as DNA: TGTGCCAGCAGTTTACGCGGCAGGCAGACCCCGTACGAGCAGTACTTC.

This clonotype was recorded at least ten times. The J gene is TRBJ2-1, the V gene TRBV6-5; 8 bases are a match to TRBD1. The CDR3 is 18 residues long. V was clipped by 0 bases and J by 4 bases; unmatched bases: 11. Germline CDR1 MNHEY, CDR2 SVGAGI. CDR3 DNA: TGTGCCAGCAGTTACTCGACATCCAGGGGGCGACTATACAATGAGCAGTTCTTC. Its translation is CASSYSTSRGRLYNEQFF.

This clonotype has more than one count but fewer than ten. The J gene is TRBJ2-7, the V gene TRBV21-1; TRBD2, the table's D call, lacks a check against the DNA. TRBV21-1 is flagged as a pseudogene. The CDR3 runs 17 residues. CDR3 sequence: CASSKAVGLAETYEQYF. The DNA for the CDR3 is TGTGCCAGCAGCAAAGCAGTAGGGCTAGCGGAGACCTACGAGCAGTACTTC.

The chain has TRBV13 and TRBJ2-1; 9 nucleotides line up with TRBD2. V lost 2 bases to trimming and J lost 5 bases; unmatched junction nucleotides: 10. The CDR3 has 17 amino acids. Per the germline V gene, CDR1 is PRHDT and CDR2 is FYEKMQ (reference sequence). The CDR3 reads CASSLLSGGRPDNEQFF. The CDR3 region has the DNA TGTGCCAGCAGCTTACTTAGCGGGGGCCGGCCCGACAATGAGCAGTTCTTC.

This clonotype was observed a handful of times. The V and J genes are TRBV7-2 and TRBJ2-5; D not resolved. Looked up from germline, CDR1 is SGHTA and CDR2 is FQGNSA. This CDR3 contains 12 residues. V dropped 6 bases and J dropped 6 bases, with 11 bases sitting between them. The CDR3 spells CASSPPSKTQYF. CDR3 sequence (DNA): TGTGCCAGCAGTCCTCCGTCGAAGACCCAGTACTTC. The complete variable domain, with remaining parts taken from reference TRBV7-2 and TRBJ2-5, reads GAGVSQSPSNKVTEKGKDVELRCDPISGHTALYWYRQSLGQGLEFLIYFQGNSAPDKSGLPSDRFSAERTGGSVSTLTIQRTQQEDSAVYLCASSPPSKTQYFGPGTRLLVL.

This clonotype has a single count. The rearrangement uses TRBV29-1 and TRBJ1-1; D ambiguous. V was clipped by 4 bases and J by 4 bases, with 7 bases between them. Germline CDR1 reads SQVTM; CDR2 reads ANQGSEA. The CDR3 consists of 11 residues. CDR3 sequence reads: CSVAASTEAFF. The CDR3 DNA follows: TGCAGCGTTGCAGCAAGCACTGAAGCTTTCTTT. Full variable domain (outside the CDR3, taken from reference TRBV29-1 and TRBJ1-1): SAVISQKPSRDICQRGTSLTIQCQVDSQVTMMFWYRQQPGQSLTLIATANQGSEATYESGFVIDKFPISRPNLTFSTLTVSNMSPEDSSIYLCSVAASTEAFFGQGTRLTVV.

There are a few counts of this clonotype. The V gene is TRBV6-5, the J gene TRBJ2-1; D is undetermined. The ends were cut back, 1 base at V and 0 bases at J, with 7 bases in the middle. The CDR3 spans 15 residues. Per germline, CDR1 MNHEY and CDR2 SVGAGI. The CDR3 DNA follows: TGTGCCAGCAGTTACTTGCCTCACTCCTACAATGAGCAGTTCTTC. This gives the protein CASSYLPHSYNEQFF.

This clonotype was seen many times. The chain carries TRBV29-1 and TRBJ2-7; the match to TRBD2 covers 13 bases. The V and J ends lost 3 bases and 3 bases, in that order; junction bases with no gene match: 2. CDR1 SQVTM and CDR2 ANQGSEA come from the germline V gene. The CDR3 is made up of 14 amino acids. This chain's CDR3 is CSVEGLAGIYEQYF. The DNA for the CDR3 is TGCAGCGTTGAGGGACTAGCGGGGATCTACGAGCAGTACTTC.

This clonotype was picked up a small number of times. V is TRBV2 and J is TRBJ2-5; 7 nucleotides line up with TRBD1. The junction had 5 bases not matched to a gene; V was cut back by 8 bases and J by 5 bases. Per the germline V gene, CDR1 is SNHLY and CDR2 is FYNNEI. This CDR3 has 12 residues. This CDR3 reads CASGQVSETQYF. CDR3 in DNA: TGTGCCAGCGGACAGGTTTCTGAGACCCAGTACTTC.

This clonotype came up a few times. The chain employs TRBV28 and TRBJ2-6; D perhaps matches TRBD1 (6 bases). Germline V gene data show CDR1 as MDHEN and CDR2 as SYDVKM. The CDR3 is 17 amino acids. V was shortened by 4 bases and J by 1 base, with 14 bases between the two germline ends. The CDR3 here is CASSSQGYMSGANVLTF. The CDR3 DNA reads TGTGCCAGCAGTTCACAGGGTTATATGTCTGGGGCCAACGTCCTGACTTTC.

The chain links TRBV9 to TRBJ2-5; D may be TRBD1 (6 bases). V shed 0 bases and J shed 5 bases, with 17 bases lying between them. The CDR3 runs 16 residues. Per the germline V gene, CDR1 is SGDLS and CDR2 is YYNGEE. The DNA of the CDR3 is TGTGCCAGCAGCGTAGTGTGGGCAGGGGACGCGGAGACCCAGTACTTC. Amino acid sequence: CASSVVWAGDAETQYF.

The chain links TRBV7-2 to TRBJ2-5, with D tentatively TRBD1 (5 bases). Germline CDR1 is SGHTA and CDR2 is FQGNSA. This CDR3 comprises 14 residues. V was shortened by 7 bases and J by 0 bases, with 12 bases between the two germline ends. DNA of the CDR3: TGTGCCAGCACTCAAGGGGCACACCAAGAGACCCAGTACTTC. Translating it yields CASTQGAHQETQYF.

This clonotype was seen a handful of times. The genes are TRBV28 and TRBJ2-5; 8 positions agree with TRBD1. The germline V gene encodes CDR1 MDHEN and CDR2 SYDVKM. The CDR3 covers 15 residues. The V segment lost 3 bases and the J segment 10 bases; nucleotides outside the gene matches: 13. CDR3 residues: CASSLAGGTRDGQYF. For the CDR3, the DNA is TGTGCCAGCAGTTTGGCAGGGGGCACCCGAGATGGCCAGTACTTC.

This clonotype turned up a few times. This sequence joins TRBV29-1 and TRBJ2-5, with 10 bases lining up with TRBD1. The J call is in doubt because the DNA end fits TRBJ2-1 better. CDR1 and CDR2 from the germline V gene are SQVTM and ANQGSEA. This CDR3 region has 16 residues. The CDR3 reads CSALTDRDRGPNEQFF. The CDR3 DNA reads TGCAGCGCCCTTACCGACCGGGACAGGGGCCCCAATGAGCAGTTCTTC.

There are many counts of this clonotype. The chain couples TRBV29-1 to TRBJ2-5, with D perhaps matching TRBD2 (5 bases). Germline loops: CDR1 SQVTM, CDR2 ANQGSEA. The germline V and J ends were trimmed by 1 base and 4 bases, with 13 bases remaining between them. The CDR3 has 14 residues. The CDR3 is CSVEGEIRTETQYF. The CDR3 DNA reads as TGCAGCGTTGAAGGGGAGATAAGGACAGAGACCCAGTACTTC. Drawing the rest from reference TRBV29-1 and TRBJ2-5, the complete variable domain is SAVISQKPSRDICQRGTSLTIQCQVDSQVTMMFWYRQQPGQSLTLIATANQGSEATYESGFVIDKFPISRPNLTFSTLTVSNMSPEDSSIYLCSVEGEIRTETQYFGPGTRLLVL.

A few counts support this clonotype. The V call is TRBV6-1, the J call TRBJ1-4, with D perhaps TRBD1 (6 bases). Per the germline V gene, CDR1 is MNHNS and CDR2 is SASEGT. V was pared by 3 bases and J by 1 base, with 9 bases between. CDR3 size: 15 residues. The CDR3 DNA reads as TGTGCCAGCAGTGACCAGACAGGAACTAATGAAAAACTGTTTTTT. Translation: CASSDQTGTNEKLFF.

V gene TRBV7-2 combines with J gene TRBJ2-3; D perhaps matches TRBD2 (6 bases). The V gene's germline CDR1 is SGHTA and CDR2 FQGNSA. This CDR3 is 15 amino acids long. The germline V and J ends were trimmed by 4 bases and 0 bases, with 11 bases remaining between them. CDR3 sequence (DNA): TGTGCCAGCAGCTGGGGGGTGGCTAGCACAGATACGCAGTATTTT. Its translation is CASSWGVASTDTQYF.

The rearrangement links TRBV2 to TRBJ1-4; D might be TRBD1 (5 bases). The V gene's germline CDR1 is SNHLY and CDR2 FYNNEI. Trimming left V 7 bases short and J 8 bases short, with 11 bases between. The CDR3 is 12 amino acids. This chain's CDR3 is CASKGWGEKLFF. The CDR3 region has the DNA TGTGCCAGCAAGGGGTGGGGAGAAAAACTGTTTTTT. The whole variable domain, filled in from reference TRBV2 and TRBJ1-4, reads EPEVTQTPSHQVTQMGQEVILRCVPISNHLYFYWYRQILGQKVEFLVSFYNNEISEKSEIFDDQFSVERPDGSNFTLKIRSTKLEDSAMYFCASKGWGEKLFFGSGTQLSVL.

This clonotype occurred a few times. The chain uses TRBV27 and TRBJ2-5; 9 positions agree with TRBD1. The CDR3 has 16 residues. The trim removed 5 bases at V and 4 bases at J, leaving 11 bases unmatched. Germline lookup yields CDR1 MNHEY and CDR2 SMNVEV (reference sequence). In nucleotides, the CDR3 is TGTGCCAGCAGTATTGGACAGGGGTGGGGTGGAGAGACCCAGTACTTC. It yields the protein CASSIGQGWGGETQYF.

This rearrangement joins TRBV20-1 to TRBJ1-6, with D possibly being TRBD1 (5 bases). Deletions cut 7 bases from V and 10 bases from J, with 8 bases between. This CDR3 is built from 10 residues. In germline, CDR1 is DFQATT, CDR2 SNEGSKA (reference sequence). The CDR3 coding sequence is TGCAGTGTTCAGGGCTCACCCCTCCACTTT. Translation: CSVQGSPLHF.

This clonotype has ten or more counts. The chain recombines TRBV29-1 with TRBJ2-1, with 14 bases fitting TRBD2. Germline trimming cut 6 bases from V and 0 bases from J; bases unmatched to any gene: 4. CDR1 is SQVTM, CDR2 ANQGSEA, per germline. The CDR3 spans 16 residues. DNA of the CDR3: TGCAGCGTGAGGACTAGCGGGAGGAGCTCCTACAATGAGCAGTTCTTC. Its protein is CSVRTSGRSSYNEQFF.

In its sample, this clonotype was seen a few times. The junction departs from germline at one end; a sequencing error may be responsible. V usage is TRBV9 and J usage is TRBJ1-4; TRBD1 matches at 7 bases. Germline V gene lookup returns CDR1 SGDLS and CDR2 YYNGEE. The CDR3 spans 15 residues. The CDR3 DNA sequence: TGTGCCAGCAGCGTTACAACAGGGGCTAATGGAAAACTGTTTTTT. This encodes CASSVTTGANGKLFF.

This clonotype was picked up one time. The chain is built from TRBV6-2 or TRBV6-3 and TRBJ1-1, with TRBD1 as a possible D gene (6 bases). Deletions cut 6 bases from V and 11 bases from J, with 19 bases between. Germline assignment: CDR1 MNHEY and CDR2 SVGEGT. This CDR3 is 13 amino acids long. CDR3 protein: CASRRQDPGRAFF. The DNA for the CDR3 is TGTGCCAGCAGAAGACAGGATCCGGGCCGGGCTTTCTTT.

This clonotype was seen ten or more times. The gene calls are TRBV5-1 and TRBJ2-7; perhaps TRBD2 as D (5 bases). V gave up 4 bases and J gave up 0 bases, with 11 bases separating them. Germline CDR1 and CDR2: SGHRS and YFSETQ. This CDR3 contains 14 residues. The CDR3 DNA follows: TGCGCCAGCAGCCCTGCCGGGAACTCCTACGAGCAGTACTTC. Amino acids: CASSPAGNSYEQYF.

About this clonotype itself: The junction differs from germline at one of its ends, possibly a read error. The rearrangement uses TRBV5-1 and TRBJ1-1, with D perhaps TRBD1 (5 bases). The germline CDR1 and CDR2 sequences are SGHRS and YFSETQ. The CDR3 covers 12 residues. CDR3 nucleotide sequence: TGCGCCAGCGGCTTGGGACCGGAGTCGGCTTTCTTT. Protein product: CASGLGPESAFF.

This clonotype was detected only a few times. The genes are TRBV7-8 and TRBJ2-3; D perhaps matches TRBD1 (6 bases). Germline V lookup: CDR1 SGHVS, CDR2 FQNEAQ. The CDR3 has 17 amino acids. Trimming left V 2 bases short and J 2 bases short, with 17 bases between. CDR3 DNA: TGTGCCAGCAGCTTATTGGACAGTCCTCAGTCCACAGATACGCAGTATTTT. Its protein product is CASSLLDSPQSTDTQYF.